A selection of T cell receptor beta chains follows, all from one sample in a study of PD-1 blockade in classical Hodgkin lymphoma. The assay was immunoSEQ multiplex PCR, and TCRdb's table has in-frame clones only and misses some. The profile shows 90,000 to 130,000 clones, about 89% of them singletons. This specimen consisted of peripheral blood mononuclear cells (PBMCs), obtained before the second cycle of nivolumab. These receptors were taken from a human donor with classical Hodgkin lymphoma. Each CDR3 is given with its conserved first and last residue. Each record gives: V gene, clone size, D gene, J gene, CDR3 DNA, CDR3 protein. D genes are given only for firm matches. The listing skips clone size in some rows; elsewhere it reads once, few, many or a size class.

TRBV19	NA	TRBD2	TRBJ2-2	TGTGCCAGTAGTGATCTAGCGGACGACACCGGGGAGCTGTTTTTT	CASSDLADDTGELFF
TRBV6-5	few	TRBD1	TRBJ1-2	TGTGCCAGCAGTTCCCGGGACAGGGGCCCTCCGGGAGGCTACACCTTC	CASSSRDRGPPGGYTF
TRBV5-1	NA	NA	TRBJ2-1	TGCGCCAGTTGGGACTGGGCTAAAGTTGGCTCCTACAATGAGCAGTTCTTC	CASWDWAKVGSYNEQFF
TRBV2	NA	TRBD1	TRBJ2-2	TGTGCCAGCAGTTTCGGACAGGGAGGCACCGGGGAGCTGTTTTTT	CASSFGQGGTGELFF
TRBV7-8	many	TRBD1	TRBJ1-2	TGTGCCAGCAGCATTGGACAGGCTGGCTATGGCTACACCTTC	CASSIGQAGYGYTF
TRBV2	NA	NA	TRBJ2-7	TGTGCCAGCAGTGAATACGGTTCGAGCTCCTACGAGCAGTACTTC	CASSEYGSSSYEQYF
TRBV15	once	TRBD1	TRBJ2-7	TGTGCCTCAGGCAGGGGGCTAGCTTACGAGCAGTACTTC	CASGRGLAYEQYF
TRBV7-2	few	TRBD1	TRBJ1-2	TGTGCCAGCAGCCCCCACAGGGGAATCTATGGCTACACCTTC	CASSPHRGIYGYTF
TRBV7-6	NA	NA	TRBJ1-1	TGTGCCAGCAGCCACCTGGGACGGTTGAACACTGAAGCTTTCTTT	CASSHLGRLNTEAFF
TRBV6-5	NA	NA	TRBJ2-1	TGTGCCAGCGGATCCGGGATCCTCCTGTTCTTC	CASGSGILLFF